The sequence of this TCR beta chain was determined in a study of T cells in tumors after PD-1 blockade. Study context: No patient had prior checkpoint blockade, systemic immunosuppression, or radiotherapy within 4 weeks. Daily vismodegib 150 mg continued in a subset of anti-PD-1-treated patients. Mean per blood sample: 95,000 to 130,000 templates (24,679-257,772), approximately 40,000 unique clonotypes.

Assay: immunoSEQ multiplex PCR; the TCRdb copy retains only in-frame clones and omits some. The sample records around 50,000 clones, 60% to 80% being singletons. V was trimmed by 4 bases and J by 8 bases, leaving 14 bases between them. There are 13 residues in the CDR3. Germline CDR1 WNHNN, CDR2 SYGVQD (reference sequence). Input was roughly 600 ng to 6,004 ng of genomic DNA from tumor or blood. The gene calls are TRBV10-1 and TRBJ1-1, with D uncertain. Sample: PBMCs, taken before anti-PD-1 treatment. The TCR was taken from a human donor with basal cell carcinoma. For the CDR3, the DNA is TGCGCCAGCAGTGTTTCGTTAGTAGGAGAAGCTTTCTTT. Translated: CASSVSLVGEAFF.